This passage covers 27 T cell receptor beta chains from one sample sequenced in a study of identical twins (TCRdb year 2016). Preparation of the library involved 5' RACE. Sequencing used an Illumina HiSeq 2000. TCRdb's own reprocessing of the public reads used fastp at Q25 and MiXCR and kept productive beta chains. Each CDR3 protein gets just one entry, which takes the most common genes and DNA from the rows behind it. The sample table holds hundreds of thousands of distinct CDR3 sequences, of which 12% were seen once. Jointly, the top ten make up around 1.6% of the sample. In addition, the sample was reused for a study of yellow fever vaccine responses in identical twins.

Material for sequencing was PBMCs. Receptors originate from a woman between 18 and 29 years old in good health.

Only a few counts were recorded for this clonotype. This chain uses TRBV7-9 with TRBJ1-4; possibly TRBD1 for D (6 bases). The germline CDR1 and CDR2 sequences are SEHNR and FQNEAQ (reference sequence). V lost 3 bases and J 10 bases, leaving 18 bases between the germline ends. This CDR3 is 15 amino acids long. For the CDR3, the DNA is TGTGCCAGCAGCTTTTCCTCGGGGGGCGCAGGAAAACTGTTTTTT. Protein product: CASSFSSGGAGKLFF.

The chain uses TRBV20-1 and TRBJ1-2; 9 nucleotides line up with TRBD1. V shed 3 bases, J shed 8 bases, and the junction held 10 bases outside the gene matches. Germline V CDR1 and CDR2: DFQATT, SNEGSKA (reference sequence). The CDR3 runs to 14 residues. The CDR3 bases are TGCAGTGCTAGGGAAATCTTGACAGGGGGGGGCTACACCTTC. It specifies CSAREILTGGGYTF.

The chain carries TRBV12-5 and TRBJ2-7; D remains ambiguous. Per germline, CDR1 LGHNT and CDR2 FRNRAP. The CDR3 spans 11 residues. V gave up 1 base and J gave up 6 bases, with 4 bases separating them. CDR3 bases: TGTGCTAGTGGTTTGGGGAGCGAGCAGTACTTC. Its translation is CASGLGSEQYF.

V usage is TRBV3-1 and J usage is TRBJ1-1; D unclear. V was pared by 1 base and J by 4 bases, with 7 bases between. CDR1 and CDR2 (germline): LGHDT, YNNKEL (reference sequence). This CDR3 is 13 amino acids long. CDR3 DNA: TGTGCCAGCAGCCAAGTAGAAAGCACTGAAGCTTTCTTT. Translated: CASSQVESTEAFF.

The genes are TRBV20-1 and TRBJ2-5; TRBD2 agrees at 10 bases. This CDR3 region has 14 residues. V shed 4 bases, J shed 5 bases, and the junction held 7 bases outside the gene matches. Per germline, CDR1 DFQATT and CDR2 SNEGSKA (reference sequence). The CDR3 is CSAINSGGWETQYF. The CDR3 bases are TGCAGTGCTATCAATAGCGGGGGGTGGGAGACCCAGTACTTC.

This clonotype was detected only a few times. The chain carries TRBV29-1 and TRBJ2-5; maybe TRBD2 (6 bases). The CDR3 length is 15 residues. Trimming pared 1 base from V and 5 bases from J, leaving 17 bases between. Germline-derived CDR1 and CDR2 are SQVTM and ANQGSEA. CDR3 nucleotides: TGCAGCGTTGAAGTTGTCGGGAGACCGGGGGAGACCCAGTACTTC. Its translation: CSVEVVGRPGETQYF.

With respect to this clonotype: The junction departs from the called germline gene at one end, perhaps through a read error. The CDR3, as DNA: TGCTGTGCTAGCGAGAAGGCGTCTTGGGTCGGCCAAGAGACCCAGTACTTC. Amino acid sequence: CCASEKASWVGQETQYF. The rearrangement links TRBV20-1 to TRBJ2-5, with D perhaps matching TRBD2 (6 bases). The CDR3 loop spans 17 amino acids. Germline values: CDR1 DFQATT, CDR2 SNEGSKA (reference sequence).

In this sample, this clonotype turned up a few times. CDR3 DNA: TGTGCCAGCAGCGACAGTTTCCAAGAGACCCAGTACTTC. This translates into CASSDSFQETQYF. The chain has TRBV9 and TRBJ2-5; D gene ambiguous. The CDR3 is 13 amino acids. The germline CDR1 and CDR2 sequences are SGDLS and YYNGEE. Trimming took off 3 bases at V and 1 base at J, with 7 bases between the two ends.

The gene calls are TRBV27 and TRBJ1-6; D might be TRBD1 (6 bases). CDR3 length equals 13 residues. Trimming shortened V by 8 bases and J by 17 bases, and 22 bases separated the two germline ends. Per germline, CDR1 MNHEY and CDR2 SMNVEV (reference sequence). The DNA for the CDR3 is TGTGCCAGCCGAACACAACAGGGAACGGAGGTCCACTTT. It is translated as CASRTQQGTEVHF.

There are a few counts of this clonotype. The chain has TRBV12-3 or TRBV12-4 and TRBJ2-7; 12 bases line up with TRBD2. The CDR3 is made up of 15 amino acids. With V trimmed by 5 bases and J by 7 bases, 9 bases remained unmatched. CDR3 sequence reads: CASSRLAGGPGEQYF. The CDR3 nucleotides are TGTGCCAGCAGTCGGCTAGCGGGAGGGCCAGGAGAGCAGTACTTC.

This chain connects TRBV5-1 to TRBJ2-3; 8 bases fit TRBD2. The CDR3 is made up of 15 amino acids. Per germline, CDR1 SGHRS and CDR2 YFSETQ. The V segment lost 4 bases and the J segment 0 bases; nucleotides outside the gene matches: 4. The CDR3 is CASSIAGISTDTQYF. CDR3 DNA sequence: TGCGCCAGCAGCATAGCGGGAATCAGCACAGATACGCAGTATTTT.

This chain's CDR3 is CASSLALHRGDTEAFF. The CDR3, as DNA: TGTGCCAGCAGCTTAGCCCTCCACAGGGGGGACACTGAAGCTTTCTTT. V is TRBV11-2 and J is TRBJ1-1; 8 nucleotides agree with TRBD1. Germline V CDR1 and CDR2: SGHAT, FQNNGV. Unmatched junction bases numbered 7, after V lost 1 base and J lost 3 bases. This CDR3 comprises 16 residues. The full variable domain, rest sourced from reference TRBV11-2 and TRBJ1-1, is EAGVAQSPRYKIIEKRQSVAFWCNPISGHATLYWYQQILGQGPKLLIQFQNNGVVDDSQLPKDRFSAERLKGVDSTLKIQPAKLEDSAVYLCASSLALHRGDTEAFFGQGTRLTVV.

This chain joins TRBV3-1 and TRBJ2-3, with 9 bases that match TRBD2. J gave up 0 bases and V 6 bases, and 13 bases lay outside the gene matches. CDR3 length equals 18 residues. Germline-derived CDR1 and CDR2 are LGHDT and YNNKEL (reference sequence). CDR3 coding DNA: TGTGCCAGCAGACAAACCGGACTAGCGCGGCCCAGCACAGATACGCAGTATTTT. Its translation is CASRQTGLARPSTDTQYF.

Comments on this clonotype: Its ends do not fully match the called genes, so a read error is possible. CDR3 DNA sequence: TGCAGCGTTCAAGACAGAGTTAATTCACCCCTCCACTTT. As protein: CSVQDRVNSPLHF. The V and J genes are TRBV29-1 and TRBJ1-6, with D possibly being TRBD1 (5 bases). This CDR3 is 13 amino acids long. The germline gives CDR1 SQVTM, CDR2 ANQGSEA. The full variable domain, with the rest looked up from reference TRBV29-1 and TRBJ1-6, is SAVISQKPSRDICQRGTSLTIQCQVDSQVTMMFWYRQQPGQSLTLIATANQGSEATYESGFVIDKFPISRPNLTFSTLTVSNMSPEDSSIYLCSVQDRVNSPLHFGNGTRLTVT.

This clonotype was seen a handful of times. The rearrangement links TRBV3-1 to TRBJ1-2, with TRBD1 identical over 9 bases. The CDR3 is 15 amino acids. From germline, CDR1 is LGHDT and CDR2 YNNKEL (reference sequence). J lost 4 bases, V lost 3 bases, and 6 bases had no gene match. Here the CDR3 DNA reads TGTGCCAGCAGCCAGGATACAGGGGGCATCTATGGCTACACCTTC. Protein product: CASSQDTGGIYGYTF.

This clonotype was seen repeatedly, ten times or more. This CDR3 is CSARDPTSWYEQYV. The CDR3 nucleotides are TGCAGTGCTAGAGATCCGACTAGTTGGTACGAGCAGTACGTC. The chain carries TRBV20-1 and TRBJ2-7, with D possibly being TRBD2 (6 bases). CDR3 length: 14 residues. CDR1 DFQATT and CDR2 SNEGSKA come from the germline V gene (reference sequence). V was trimmed by 0 bases and J by 4 bases, leaving 13 bases between them.

This clonotype occurred many times. V usage is TRBV4-1 and J usage is TRBJ2-2, with TRBD2 matching over 7 bases. The CDR3 runs to 16 residues. The ends lost 0 bases at V and 7 bases at J; junction bases unmatched: 8. CDR1 and CDR2 from the germline V gene are MGHRA and YSYEKL. The CDR3 sequence is CASSQDQLAVSGELFF. Written as DNA, the CDR3 is TGCGCCAGCAGCCAAGATCAGCTAGCGGTTAGCGGGGAGCTGTTTTTT.

This clonotype was seen more than once but under ten times. This rearrangement joins TRBV12-3 or TRBV12-4 to TRBJ2-1; no clear D. V lost 6 bases and J lost 9, with 18 bases in between. The CDR3 length is 14 residues. CDR3 nucleotide sequence: TGTGCCAGCAGCCTAGACGTATTGAAGGTTGAGCAGTTCTTC. As protein: CASSLDVLKVEQFF.

This clonotype was counted only a few times. The chain uses TRBV10-1 and TRBJ2-1, with D possibly called TRBD1 or TRBD2 (5 bases each). This CDR3 has 15 residues. V shed 0 bases and J shed 3 bases, with 9 bases lying between them. Germline V CDR1 and CDR2: WNHNN, SYGVQD (reference sequence). The CDR3 spells CASSESGTDYNEQFF. The CDR3 coding sequence is TGCGCCAGCAGTGAGTCTGGGACGGACTACAATGAGCAGTTCTTC.

This chain connects TRBV11-2 to TRBJ2-5, with 7 bases lining up with TRBD1. The ends lost 8 bases at V and 3 bases at J; junction bases unmatched: 6. The CDR3 consists of 13 residues. Germline V gives CDR1 SGHAT, CDR2 FQNNGV. The CDR3 spells CASGPDREETQYF. As DNA, the CDR3 is TGTGCCAGCGGCCCCGACAGGGAAGAGACCCAGTACTTC.

This clonotype showed up many times. The chain recombines TRBV7-9 with TRBJ1-1, with D perhaps matching TRBD1 (5 bases). The V end lost 3 bases, the J end lost 8 bases, and 25 bases lay between the germline ends. The CDR3 consists of 17 residues. Looked up from germline, CDR1 is SEHNR and CDR2 is FQNEAQ (reference sequence). CDR3 loop: CASSFPPSGIGREEAFF. The CDR3, as DNA: TGTGCCAGCAGCTTCCCTCCATCAGGCATTGGCAGGGAAGAAGCTTTCTTT.

This clonotype appeared a few times. CDR3 nucleotide sequence: TGCAGCGTTGGAGCGGGGCGAATCACAGATACGCAGTATTTT. It encodes CSVGAGRITDTQYF. The chain joins TRBV29-1 to TRBJ2-3; 7 positions agree with TRBD2. Losses at the gene ends were 4 bases for V and 2 bases for J; bases not matched to a gene: 6. Germline V lookup: CDR1 SQVTM, CDR2 ANQGSEA. This CDR3 contains 14 residues.

This clonotype was counted between two and nine times. This chain connects TRBV10-2 to TRBJ2-7; possible D gene TRBD2, 6 bases. The CDR3 contains 15 residues. V dropped 2 bases and J dropped 3 bases, with 14 bases sitting between them. The germline gives CDR1 WSHSY, CDR2 SAAADI. CDR3 bases: TGCGCCAGCAGTGAGAGGAGGGCCATTTACTACGAGCAGTACTTC. Protein: CASSERRAIYYEQYF.

The rearrangement uses TRBV15 and TRBJ2-2; D is perhaps TRBD2 (6 bases). Germline CDR1 reads LNHNV; CDR2 reads YYDKDF (reference sequence). The CDR3 is made up of 16 amino acids. V gave up 2 bases and J gave up 5 bases, with 15 bases separating them. CDR3 protein: CATSRPPGTPTGELFF. The DNA for the CDR3 is TGTGCCACCAGCAGACCCCCCGGGACTCCGACCGGGGAGCTGTTTTTT.

The rearrangement joins TRBV7-8 to TRBJ2-3; TRBD2 might be the D (6 bases). The CDR3 length is 15 residues. Trimming cost V 1 base and J 5 bases, with 13 bases left between them. The germline gives CDR1 SGHVS, CDR2 FQNEAQ. The CDR3 sequence is CASSLGQTSIDTQYF. DNA of the CDR3: TGTGCCAGCAGCTTAGGCCAGACTAGTATAGATACGCAGTATTTT. Full variable domain (outside the CDR3, taken from reference TRBV7-8 and TRBJ2-3): GAGVSQSPRYKVAKRGQDVALRCDPISGHVSLFWYQQALGQGPEFLTYFQNEAQLDKSGLPSDRFFAERPEGSVSTLKIQRTQQEDSAVYLCASSLGQTSIDTQYFGPGTRLTVL.

This clonotype was seen repeatedly, ten times or more. The chain recombines TRBV20-1 with TRBJ2-3; no clear D gene. CDR3 size: 10 residues. Germline V gene sequence: CDR1 DFQATT, CDR2 SNEGSKA (reference sequence). The CDR3, as DNA: TGCAGCGCCCGAACAGATACGCAGTATTTT. Its translation: CSARTDTQYF.

The CDR3, as DNA: TGCAGCGTTGAAGAGTGGGCGGCGAACACCGGGGAGCTGTTTTTT. It translates to CSVEEWAANTGELFF. The V and J genes are TRBV29-1 and TRBJ2-2; D is unresolved. V shed 0 bases and J shed 0 bases, with 8 bases lying between them. Looked up from germline, CDR1 is SQVTM and CDR2 is ANQGSEA. The CDR3 totals 15 residues.